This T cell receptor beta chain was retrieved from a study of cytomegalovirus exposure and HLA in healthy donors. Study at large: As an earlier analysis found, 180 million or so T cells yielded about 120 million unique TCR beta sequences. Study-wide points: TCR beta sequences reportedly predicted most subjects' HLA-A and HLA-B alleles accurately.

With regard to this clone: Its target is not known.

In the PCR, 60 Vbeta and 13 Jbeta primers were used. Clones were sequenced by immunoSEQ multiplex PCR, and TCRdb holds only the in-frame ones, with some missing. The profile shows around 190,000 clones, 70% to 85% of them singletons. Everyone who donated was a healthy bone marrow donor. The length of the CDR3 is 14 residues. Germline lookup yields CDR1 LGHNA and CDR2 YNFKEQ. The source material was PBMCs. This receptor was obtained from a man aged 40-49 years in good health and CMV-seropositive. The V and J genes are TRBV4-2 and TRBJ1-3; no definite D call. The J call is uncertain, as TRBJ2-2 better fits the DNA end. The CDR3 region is CASSPPRDTGELFF. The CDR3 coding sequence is TGTGCCAGCAGCCCTCCTAGGGATACCGGGGAGCTGTTTTTT.